The clone carrying this TCR beta chain was found once. This sample stems from a study of blood T cell repertoires in COVID-19. Overall study context: COVID-19 samples collected from the United States, Italy and Spain covered acute and convalescent phases. Nucleic acid was either cDNA or gDNA, and it came from T cells, B-cell-depleted T cells, or PBMCs.

Authors' analysis steps: Estimated nucleated cell counts came from reference gene primer amplification. TCRdb's copy holds only in-frame clones and misses some; the assay was immunoSEQ multiplex PCR. For V, J and clone size, that table is used; D and trimming come from the DNA. Of roughly 28,000 clones in the sample, around 90% were seen once. Germline V gene lookup returns CDR1 LGHDT and CDR2 YNNKEL (reference sequence). The length of the CDR3 is 14 residues. With 4 bases removed from V and 0 bases from J, the gap between germline ends came to 8 bases. This chain uses TRBV3-1 (or the pseudogene TRBV3-2) with TRBJ2-3; D remains unclear. Sequencing was done on a sample of peripheral blood. The receptor's source is a human donor in a cohort sampled during active COVID-19. CDR3 in amino acids: CASSRRPSTDTQYF. The CDR3 bases are TGTGCCAGCAGCCGGCGGCCTAGCACAGATACGCAGTATTTT.